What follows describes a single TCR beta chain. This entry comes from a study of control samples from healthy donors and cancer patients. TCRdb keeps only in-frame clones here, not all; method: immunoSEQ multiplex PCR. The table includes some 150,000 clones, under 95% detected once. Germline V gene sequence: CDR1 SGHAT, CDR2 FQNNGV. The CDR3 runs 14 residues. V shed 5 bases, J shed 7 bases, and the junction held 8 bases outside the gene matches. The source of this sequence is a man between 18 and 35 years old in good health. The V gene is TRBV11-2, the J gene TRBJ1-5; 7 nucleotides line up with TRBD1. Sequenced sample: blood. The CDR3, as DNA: TGTGCCAGCAGCCAGGGGGACAAAGGCCAGCCCCAGCATTTT. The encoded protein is CASSQGDKGQPQHF.